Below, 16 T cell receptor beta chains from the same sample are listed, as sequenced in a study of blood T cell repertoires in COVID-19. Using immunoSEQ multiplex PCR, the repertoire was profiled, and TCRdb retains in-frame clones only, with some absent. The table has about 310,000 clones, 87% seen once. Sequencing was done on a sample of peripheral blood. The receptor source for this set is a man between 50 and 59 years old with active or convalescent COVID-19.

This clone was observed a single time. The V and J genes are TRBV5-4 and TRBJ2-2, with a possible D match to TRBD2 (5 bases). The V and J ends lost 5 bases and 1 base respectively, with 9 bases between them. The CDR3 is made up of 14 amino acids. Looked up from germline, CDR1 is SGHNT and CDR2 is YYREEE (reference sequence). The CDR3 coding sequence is TGTGCCAGCAGTCTGGACTGGAACACCGGGGAGCTGTTTTTT. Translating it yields CASSLDWNTGELFF.

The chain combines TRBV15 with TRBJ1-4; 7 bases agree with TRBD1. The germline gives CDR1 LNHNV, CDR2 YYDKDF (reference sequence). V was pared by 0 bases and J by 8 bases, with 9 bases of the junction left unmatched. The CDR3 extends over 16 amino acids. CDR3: CATSRDPEGAIEKLFF. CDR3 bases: TGTGCCACCAGCAGAGATCCGGAGGGGGCAATAGAAAAACTGTTTTTT.

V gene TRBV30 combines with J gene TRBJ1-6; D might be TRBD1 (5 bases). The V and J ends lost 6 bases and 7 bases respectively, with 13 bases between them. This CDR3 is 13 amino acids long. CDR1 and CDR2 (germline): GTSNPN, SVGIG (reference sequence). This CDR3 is CACMGQGNSPLHF. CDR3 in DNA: TGTGCCTGTATGGGGCAGGGAAATTCACCCCTCCACTTT.

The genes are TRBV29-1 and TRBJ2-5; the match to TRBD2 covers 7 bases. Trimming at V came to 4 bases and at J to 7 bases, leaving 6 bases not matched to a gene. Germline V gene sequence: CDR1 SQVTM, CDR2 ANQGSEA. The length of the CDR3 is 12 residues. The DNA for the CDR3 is TGCAGCGTTGGGGGGGGAGGGACGACCCAGTACTTC. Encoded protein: CSVGGGGTTQYF.

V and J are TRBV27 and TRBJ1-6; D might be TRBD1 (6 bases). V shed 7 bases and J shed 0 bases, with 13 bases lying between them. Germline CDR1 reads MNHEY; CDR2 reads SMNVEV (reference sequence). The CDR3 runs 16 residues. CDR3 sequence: CASNPTGYSYNSPLHF. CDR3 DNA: TGTGCCAGCAACCCCACAGGGTACTCCTATAATTCACCCCTCCACTTT.

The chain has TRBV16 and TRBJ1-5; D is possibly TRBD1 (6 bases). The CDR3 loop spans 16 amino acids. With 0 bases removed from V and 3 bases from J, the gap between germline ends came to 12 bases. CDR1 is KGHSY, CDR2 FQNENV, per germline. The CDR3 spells CASSQSGQPNNQPQHF. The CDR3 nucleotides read TGTGCCAGCAGCCAATCCGGACAGCCGAACAATCAGCCCCAGCATTTT.

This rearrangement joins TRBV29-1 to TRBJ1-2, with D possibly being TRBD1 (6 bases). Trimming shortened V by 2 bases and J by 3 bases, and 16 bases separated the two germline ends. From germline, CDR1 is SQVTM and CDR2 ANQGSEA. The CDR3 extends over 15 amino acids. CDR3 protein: CSVESGVASHYGYTF. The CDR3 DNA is TGCAGCGTTGAATCAGGGGTCGCTTCCCACTATGGCTACACCTTC. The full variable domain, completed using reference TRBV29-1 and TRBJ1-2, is SAVISQKPSRDICQRGTSLTIQCQVDSQVTMMFWYRQQPGQSLTLIATANQGSEATYESGFVIDKFPISRPNLTFSTLTVSNMSPEDSSIYLCSVESGVASHYGYTFGSGTRLTVV.

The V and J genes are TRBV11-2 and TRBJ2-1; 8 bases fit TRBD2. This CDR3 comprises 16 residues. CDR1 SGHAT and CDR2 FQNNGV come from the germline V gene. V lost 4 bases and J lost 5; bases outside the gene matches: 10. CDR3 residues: CASSSLTGLGNNEQFF. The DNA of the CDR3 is TGTGCCAGCAGCTCTCTGACGGGACTAGGGAACAATGAGCAGTTCTTC.

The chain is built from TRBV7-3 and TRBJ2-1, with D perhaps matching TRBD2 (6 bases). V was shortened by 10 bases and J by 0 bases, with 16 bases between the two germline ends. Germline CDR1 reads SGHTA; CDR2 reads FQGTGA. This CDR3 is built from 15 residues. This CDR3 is CATSGEASSYNEQFF. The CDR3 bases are TGTGCCACCTCCGGGGAGGCCAGCTCCTACAATGAGCAGTTCTTC.

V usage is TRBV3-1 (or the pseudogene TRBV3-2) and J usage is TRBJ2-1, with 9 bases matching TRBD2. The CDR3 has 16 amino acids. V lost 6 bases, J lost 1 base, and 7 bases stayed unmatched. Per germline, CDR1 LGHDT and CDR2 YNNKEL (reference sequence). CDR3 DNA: TGTGCCAGCAGACCCTCGCTAGCGGGGTCCTACAATGAGCAGTTCTTC. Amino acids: CASRPSLAGSYNEQFF.

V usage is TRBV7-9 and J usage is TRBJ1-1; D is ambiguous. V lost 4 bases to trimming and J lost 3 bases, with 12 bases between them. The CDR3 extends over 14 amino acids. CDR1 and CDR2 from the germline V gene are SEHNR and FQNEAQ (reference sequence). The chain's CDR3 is CASSSTGSYTEAFF. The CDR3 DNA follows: TGTGCCAGCAGCTCCACTGGTTCCTACACTGAAGCTTTCTTT.

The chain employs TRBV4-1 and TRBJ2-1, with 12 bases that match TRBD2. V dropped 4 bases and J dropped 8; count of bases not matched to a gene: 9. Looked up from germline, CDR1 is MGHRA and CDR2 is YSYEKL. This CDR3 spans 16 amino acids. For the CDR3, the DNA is TGCGCCAGCAGCCCGAGACTAGCGGGAGTAATAGATGAGCAGTTCTTC. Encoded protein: CASSPRLAGVIDEQFF.

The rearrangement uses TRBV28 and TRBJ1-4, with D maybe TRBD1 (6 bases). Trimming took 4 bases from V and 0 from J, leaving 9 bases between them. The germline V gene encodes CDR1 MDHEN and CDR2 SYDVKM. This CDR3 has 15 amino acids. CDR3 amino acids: CASSSGQATNEKLFF. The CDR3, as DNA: TGTGCCAGCAGTTCGGGACAAGCAACTAATGAAAAACTGTTTTTT.

CDR3 nucleotides: TGTGCCAGTAGTATATCCGGACAGGTGGGTGTCTACGAGCAGTACTTC. Amino acid sequence: CASSISGQVGVYEQYF. The rearrangement uses TRBV19 and TRBJ2-7, with 7 bases aligning to TRBD1. The CDR3 is made up of 16 amino acids. V lost 2 bases and J lost 3; bases outside the gene matches: 10. Germline V gene lookup returns CDR1 LNHDA and CDR2 SQIVND (reference sequence).

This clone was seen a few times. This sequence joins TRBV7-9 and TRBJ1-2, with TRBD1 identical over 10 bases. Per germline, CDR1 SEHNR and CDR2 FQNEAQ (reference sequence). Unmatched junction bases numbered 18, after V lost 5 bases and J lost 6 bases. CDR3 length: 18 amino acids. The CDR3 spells CASSRVGPTGQGLNGYTF. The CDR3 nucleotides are TGTGCCAGCAGCCGCGTGGGGCCCACGGGACAGGGGCTGAATGGCTACACCTTC.

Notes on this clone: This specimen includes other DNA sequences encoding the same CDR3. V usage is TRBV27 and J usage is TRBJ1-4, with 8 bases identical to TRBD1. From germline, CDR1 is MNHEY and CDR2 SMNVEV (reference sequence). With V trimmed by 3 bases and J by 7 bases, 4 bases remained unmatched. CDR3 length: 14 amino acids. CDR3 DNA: TGTGCCAGCAGTTTTCAGGGGGCTGGTGAAAAACTGTTTTTT. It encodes CASSFQGAGEKLFF. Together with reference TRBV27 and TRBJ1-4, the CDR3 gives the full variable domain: EAQVTQNPRYLITVTGKKLTVTCSQNMNHEYMSWYRQDPGLGLRQIYYSMNVEVTDKGDVPEGYKVSRKEKRNFPLILESPSPNQTSLYFCASSFQGAGEKLFFGSGTQLSVL.